One and the same sample provided the 16 T cell receptor beta chains below, sequenced in a study of response to subunit inactivated influenza vaccine. MiXCR, run by TCRdb on the RT-PCR reads, gives a single entry per CDR3 protein. Altogether 290,000 or so distinct CDR3 sequences are present, about 20% being singletons, with the ten largest covering 10%. Specimen: PBMCs from blood, collected 21 months after vaccination. The receptors stem from a man aged 50 to 69 who received an inactivated influenza vaccine.

This clonotype has at least ten counts. The CDR3 DNA sequence: TGCGCCAGCAGCCAAGGGCAGGGTAATAACTATGGCTACACCTTC. Its protein is CASSQGQGNNYGYTF. The chain recombines TRBV4-1 with TRBJ1-2; D might be TRBD1 (5 bases). The CDR3 has 15 amino acids. The V end lost 1 base, the J end lost 1 base, and 10 bases lay between the germline ends. Germline V gene sequence: CDR1 MGHRA, CDR2 YSYEKL.

V gene TRBV5-1 combines with J gene TRBJ2-5, with 8 bases identical to TRBD2. V lost 4 bases, J lost 5 bases, and 10 bases stayed unmatched. There are 15 residues in the CDR3. The germline V gene has CDR1 SGHRS and CDR2 YFSETQ. This chain's CDR3 is CASSVSGTLGETQYF. The CDR3 nucleotides are TGCGCCAGCAGCGTTAGCGGGACCTTGGGGGAGACCCAGTACTTC.

The rearrangement uses TRBV25-1 and TRBJ2-7; 9 bases are a match to TRBD1. V was pared by 6 bases and J by 6 bases, with 3 bases of the junction left unmatched. The CDR3 consists of 12 residues. The V gene's germline CDR1 is MGHDK and CDR2 SYGVNS. The CDR3 nucleotides read TGTGCCAGCAGAACAGGGGGCAGCGAGCAGTACTTC. Its translation: CASRTGGSEQYF.

Points on this clonotype: A single base separates this from a much larger clone, so it may be a read error. This sequence joins TRBV28 and TRBJ1-4, with D possibly being TRBD1 (6 bases). The V gene's germline CDR1 is MDHEN and CDR2 SYDVKM. The CDR3 consists of 14 residues. The CDR3 nucleotides read TGTGCCAGCAGCTTCGGACAGTTTAATGAAAAACTGTTATTT. Translation: CASSFGQFNEKLLF.

This clonotype was detected a few times. The V and J genes are TRBV5-5 and TRBJ2-7; 7 bases agree with TRBD1. CDR1 and CDR2 (germline): SGHKS, YYEKEE (reference sequence). Trimming took 8 bases from V and 5 from J; bases not matched to a gene: 13. CDR3 length: 14 residues. CDR3 nucleotide sequence: TGTGCCAGTATTAGGGATACAGGGGTGAACGAGCAGTACTTC. The encoded protein is CASIRDTGVNEQYF.

For this clonotype: With a much larger clone just one base away, this may be a read error. The chain joins TRBV5-1 to TRBJ1-4; possible D gene TRBD1, 5 bases. The CDR3 covers 15 residues. From germline, CDR1 is SGHRS and CDR2 YFSETQ. In DNA form, the CDR3 reads TGCGCCAGCAGGAAGGACACCTCAACTAATGAAAAACTGCTTTTT. Its protein product is CASRKDTSTNEKLLF.

The J gene is TRBJ1-1, the V gene TRBV12-3 or TRBV12-4; TRBD1 aligns across 8 bases. The CDR3 runs 16 residues. J lost 0 bases, V lost 4 bases, and 7 bases had no gene match. CDR3 nucleotide sequence: TGTGCCAGCAGTTACGGACAGGGTTGGATGAACACTGAAGCTTTCTTT. It translates to CASSYGQGWMNTEAFF.

This clonotype was counted only a few times. The J gene is TRBJ1-1, the V gene TRBV3-1; 7 bases are a match to TRBD1. CDR1 and CDR2 (germline): LGHDT, YNNKEL (reference sequence). After removal of 0 bases from V and 5 bases from J, the junction contained 6 bases not matched to a gene. The CDR3 sequence is 15 residues long. CDR3 bases: TGTGCCAGCAGCCAAGAATGGGTCAGGGGGACTGAAGCTTTCTTT. It encodes CASSQEWVRGTEAFF.

This clonotype has ten or more counts. This sequence joins TRBV20-1 and TRBJ1-2; D is uncertain. The germline V and J ends were trimmed by 0 bases and 0 bases, with 11 bases remaining between them. This CDR3 is built from 15 residues. Germline loops: CDR1 DFQATT, CDR2 SNEGSKA (reference sequence). The CDR3, as DNA: TGCAGTGCTAGAGATCGGTGGACCTCTAACTATGGCTACACCTTC. Translating it yields CSARDRWTSNYGYTF.

This clonotype was seen a few times. The chain joins TRBV20-1 to TRBJ1-3; 9 bases are a match to TRBD1. Trimming cost V 3 bases and J 0 bases; bases outside gene matches: 3. The germline gives CDR1 DFQATT, CDR2 SNEGSKA (reference sequence). The CDR3 loop spans 15 amino acids. DNA of the CDR3: TGCAGTGCTAGGGAACAGGGGGCCTCTGGAAACACCATATATTTT. This translates into CSAREQGASGNTIYF.

This clonotype is labeled large (0.1 to 1%). The chain is built from TRBV5-1 and TRBJ2-5; D uncertain. The CDR3 extends over 15 amino acids. Trimming stripped 0 bases from V and 2 bases from J, with 11 bases between. Germline lookup yields CDR1 SGHRS and CDR2 YFSETQ. The CDR3 here is CASSLAPTIQETQYF. The CDR3 region has the DNA TGCGCCAGCAGCTTGGCCCCGACAATTCAAGAGACCCAGTACTTC.

The V call is TRBV5-1, the J call TRBJ2-1, with D possibly being TRBD2 (6 bases). The CDR3 spans 14 residues. Germline CDR1 SGHRS, CDR2 YFSETQ. Trimming pared 0 bases from V and 3 bases from J, leaving 7 bases between. CDR3 residues: CASSLGGVYNEQFF. The CDR3 region has the DNA TGCGCCAGCAGCTTGGGGGGGGTCTACAATGAGCAGTTCTTC.

CDR3 DNA: TGTGCCACCAGCAAGGAGACCAATCAGCCCCAGCATTTT. This encodes CATSKETNQPQHF. The chain has TRBV15 and TRBJ1-5; no definite D call. Trimming took 4 bases from V and 3 from J, leaving 7 bases between them. The germline gives CDR1 LNHNV, CDR2 YYDKDF (reference sequence). The CDR3 spans 13 residues.

A few counts support this clonotype. The genes are TRBV20-1 and TRBJ1-2, with TRBD1 as a possible D gene (6 bases). The CDR3 length is 14 residues. V was clipped by 1 base and J by 7 bases, with 16 bases between them. Germline assignment: CDR1 DFQATT and CDR2 SNEGSKA (reference sequence). As DNA, the CDR3 is TGCAGTGCTAGAGCCCGGGGGGCCGGAGGTGGCTACACCTTC. The encoded protein is CSARARGAGGGYTF.

This clonotype has only a few counts. The chain has TRBV4-2 and TRBJ2-7; 8 bases are a match to TRBD1. The CDR3 loop spans 15 amino acids. Germline CDR1 reads LGHNA; CDR2 reads YNFKEQ. Germline trimming cut 2 bases from V and 3 bases from J; bases unmatched to any gene: 6. CDR3 loop: CASSQLTGAGYEQYF. CDR3 bases: TGTGCCAGCAGCCAATTGACAGGGGCGGGCTACGAGCAGTACTTC.

In its sample, this clonotype was seen a few times. The chain couples TRBV28 to TRBJ2-7, with a tentative D call TRBD2 (6 bases). V was shortened by 5 bases and J by 2 bases, with 16 bases between the two germline ends. Germline-derived CDR1 and CDR2 are MDHEN and SYDVKM. This CDR3 is built from 15 residues. The CDR3 protein is CASSPAGTGAYEQYF. CDR3 DNA sequence: TGTGCCAGCAGTCCAGCCGGGACGGGGGCCTACGAGCAGTACTTC. The entire variable domain, with the rest obtained from reference TRBV28 and TRBJ2-7, is as follows: DVKVTQSSRYLVKRTGEKVFLECVQDMDHENMFWYRQDPGLGLRLIYFSYDVKMKEKGDIPEGYSVSREKKERFSLILESASTNQTSMYLCASSPAGTGAYEQYFGPGTRLTVT.